The clone carrying this TCR beta chain was counted ten times or more. The data belong to a study of CD8+CD57+ T cells in acquired aplastic anemia. Investigators profiled TCR beta VDJ and CDR3 from genomic DNA template. MiXCR was run by TCRdb on the reads, yielding one entry per CDR3 protein. The table records about 180,000 distinct CDR3 sequences, around half of them present only once. This CDR3 region has 16 residues. V was cut by 5 bases and J by 0 bases, with 16 bases left in between. Germline CDR1 SEHNR, CDR2 FQNEAQ (reference sequence). This sequence was found in a human donor in good health. This chain uses TRBV7-9 with TRBJ1-1; weak D call: TRBD1 (6 bases). Sequenced material: sorted CD4+, CD8+, or CD8+CD57+ T cells (not recorded which) from PBMCs. CDR3 loop: CASSPSPRGLNTEAFF. The CDR3 coding sequence is TGTGCCAGCAGCCCGTCACCCAGGGGACTGAACACTGAAGCTTTCTTT.